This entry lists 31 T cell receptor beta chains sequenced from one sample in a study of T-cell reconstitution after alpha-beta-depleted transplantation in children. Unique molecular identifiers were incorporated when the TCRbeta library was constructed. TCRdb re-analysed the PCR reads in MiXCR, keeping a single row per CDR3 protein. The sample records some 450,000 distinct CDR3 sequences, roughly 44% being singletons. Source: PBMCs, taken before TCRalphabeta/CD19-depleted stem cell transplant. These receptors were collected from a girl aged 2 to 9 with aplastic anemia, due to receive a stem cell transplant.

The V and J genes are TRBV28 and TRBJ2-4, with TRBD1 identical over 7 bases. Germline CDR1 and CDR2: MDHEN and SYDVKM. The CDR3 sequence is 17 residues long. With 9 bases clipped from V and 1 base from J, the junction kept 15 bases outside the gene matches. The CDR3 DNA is TGTGCCAGTCTAGGGGGCTTAATCACGGGGGCCAAAAACATTCAGTACTTC. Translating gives CASLGGLITGAKNIQYF.

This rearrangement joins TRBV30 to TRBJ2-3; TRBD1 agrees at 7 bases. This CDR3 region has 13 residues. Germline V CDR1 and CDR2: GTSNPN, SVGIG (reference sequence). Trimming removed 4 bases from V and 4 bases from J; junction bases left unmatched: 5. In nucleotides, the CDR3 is TGTGCCTGGAAGATCCAGGGGGCAGATACGCAGTATTTT. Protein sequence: CAWKIQGADTQYF.

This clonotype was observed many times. The CDR3 is CSVGRGEITEAFF. The CDR3 DNA follows: TGCAGCGTTGGAAGGGGGGAGATCACTGAAGCTTTCTTT. The V and J genes are TRBV29-1 and TRBJ1-1; possibly TRBD1 for D (6 bases). CDR1 is SQVTM and CDR2 is ANQGSEA in the germline V gene. The germline V and J ends were trimmed by 4 bases and 4 bases, with 13 bases remaining between them. The CDR3 is 13 amino acids.

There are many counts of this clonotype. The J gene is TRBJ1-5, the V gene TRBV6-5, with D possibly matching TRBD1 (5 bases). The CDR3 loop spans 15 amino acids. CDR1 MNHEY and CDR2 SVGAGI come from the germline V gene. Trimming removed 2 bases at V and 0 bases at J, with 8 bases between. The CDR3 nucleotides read TGTGCCAGCAGTTACAGACAGTATAGCAATCAGCCCCAGCATTTT. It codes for CASSYRQYSNQPQHF.

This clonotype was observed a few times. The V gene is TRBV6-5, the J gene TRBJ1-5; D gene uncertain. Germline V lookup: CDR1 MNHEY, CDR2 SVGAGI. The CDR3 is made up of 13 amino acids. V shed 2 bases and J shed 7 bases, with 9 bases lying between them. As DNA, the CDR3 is TGTGCCAGCAGTTACGTAGTAGGGCAGCCCCAGCATTTT. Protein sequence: CASSYVVGQPQHF.

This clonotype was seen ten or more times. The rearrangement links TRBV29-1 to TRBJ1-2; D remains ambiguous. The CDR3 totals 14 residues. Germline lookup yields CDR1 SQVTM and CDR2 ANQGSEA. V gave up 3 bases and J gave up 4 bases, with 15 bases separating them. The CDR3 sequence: CSVEWQPPIYGYTF. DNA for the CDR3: TGCAGCGTTGAGTGGCAGCCTCCCATCTATGGCTACACCTTC.

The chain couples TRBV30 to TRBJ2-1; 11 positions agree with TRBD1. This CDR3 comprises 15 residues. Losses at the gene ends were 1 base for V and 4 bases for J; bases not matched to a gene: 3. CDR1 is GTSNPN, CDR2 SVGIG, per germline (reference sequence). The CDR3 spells CAWSDRDRGYNEQFF. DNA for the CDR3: TGTGCCTGGAGTGACCGGGACAGGGGGTACAATGAGCAGTTCTTC.

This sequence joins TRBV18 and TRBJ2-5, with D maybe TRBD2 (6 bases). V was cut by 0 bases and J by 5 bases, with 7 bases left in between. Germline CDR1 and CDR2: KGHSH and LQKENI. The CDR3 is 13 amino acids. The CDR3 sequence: CASSPPSGETQYF. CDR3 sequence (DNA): TGTGCCAGCTCACCACCAAGCGGGGAGACCCAGTACTTC.

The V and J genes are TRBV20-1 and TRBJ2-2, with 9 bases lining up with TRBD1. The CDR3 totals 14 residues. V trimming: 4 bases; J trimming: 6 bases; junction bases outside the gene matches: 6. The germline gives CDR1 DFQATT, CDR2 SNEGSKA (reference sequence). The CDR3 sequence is CSAKGHRGPGELFF. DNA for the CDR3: TGCAGTGCTAAAGGTCACAGGGGGCCCGGGGAGCTGTTTTTT.

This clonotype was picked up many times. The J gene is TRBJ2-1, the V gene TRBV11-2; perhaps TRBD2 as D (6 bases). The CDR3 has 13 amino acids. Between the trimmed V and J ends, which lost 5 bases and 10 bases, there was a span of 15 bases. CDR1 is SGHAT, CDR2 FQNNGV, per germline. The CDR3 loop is CASSPRVGGEQFF. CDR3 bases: TGTGCCAGCAGCCCCCGTGTTGGGGGGGAGCAGTTCTTC.

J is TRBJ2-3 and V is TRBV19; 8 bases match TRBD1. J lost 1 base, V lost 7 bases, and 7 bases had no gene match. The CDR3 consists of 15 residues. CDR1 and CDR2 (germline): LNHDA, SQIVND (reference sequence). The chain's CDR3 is CASTEGTGRTDTQYF. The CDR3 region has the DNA TGTGCCAGTACAGAGGGGACAGGACGCACAGATACGCAGTATTTT. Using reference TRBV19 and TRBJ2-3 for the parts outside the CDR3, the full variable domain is DGGITQSPKYLFRKEGQNVTLSCEQNLNHDAMYWYRQDPGQGLRLIYYSQIVNDFQKGDIAEGYSVSREKKESFPLTVTSAQKNPTAFYLCASTEGTGRTDTQYFGPGTRLTVL.

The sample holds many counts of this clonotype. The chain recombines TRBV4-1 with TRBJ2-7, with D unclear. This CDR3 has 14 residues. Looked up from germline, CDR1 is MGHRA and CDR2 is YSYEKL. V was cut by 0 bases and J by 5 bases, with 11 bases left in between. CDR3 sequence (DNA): TGCGCCAGCAGCCAAGAAACAGCTGATGACGAGCAGTACTTC. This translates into CASSQETADDEQYF.

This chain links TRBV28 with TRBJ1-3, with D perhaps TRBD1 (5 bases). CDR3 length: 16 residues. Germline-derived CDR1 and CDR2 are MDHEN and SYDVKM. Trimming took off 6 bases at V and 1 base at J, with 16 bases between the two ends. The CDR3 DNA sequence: TGTGCCAGCAGCCTGCCCAGACAGACATCTGGAAACACCATATATTTT. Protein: CASSLPRQTSGNTIYF.

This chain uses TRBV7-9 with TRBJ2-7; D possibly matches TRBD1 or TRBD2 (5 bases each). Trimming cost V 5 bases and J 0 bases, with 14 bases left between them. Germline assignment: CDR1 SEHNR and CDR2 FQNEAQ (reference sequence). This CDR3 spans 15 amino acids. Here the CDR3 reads CASSPPGPPSYEQYF. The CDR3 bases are TGTGCCAGCAGCCCTCCGGGACCCCCCTCCTACGAGCAGTACTTC.

CDR3 region: CASSQEGRTGSGELFF. The CDR3 nucleotides read TGCGCCAGCAGCCAAGAGGGTCGGACAGGGAGCGGGGAGCTGTTTTTT. The chain employs TRBV4-1 and TRBJ2-2, with TRBD1 matching 8 bases. The CDR3 sequence is 16 residues long. V dropped 0 bases and J dropped 7; count of bases not matched to a gene: 7. The germline V gene encodes CDR1 MGHRA and CDR2 YSYEKL.

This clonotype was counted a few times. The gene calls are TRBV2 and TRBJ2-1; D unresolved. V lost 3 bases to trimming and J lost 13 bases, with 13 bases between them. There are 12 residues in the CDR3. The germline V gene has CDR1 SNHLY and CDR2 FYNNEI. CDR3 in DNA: TGTGCCAGCAGTGAGCCTACCCCGGGTCAGTTCTTC. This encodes CASSEPTPGQFF.

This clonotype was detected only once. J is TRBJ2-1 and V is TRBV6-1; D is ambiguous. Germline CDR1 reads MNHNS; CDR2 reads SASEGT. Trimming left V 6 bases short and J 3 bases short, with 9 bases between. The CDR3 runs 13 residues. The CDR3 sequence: CASRSHYYNEQFF. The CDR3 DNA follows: TGTGCCAGCAGATCTCACTACTACAATGAGCAGTTCTTC.

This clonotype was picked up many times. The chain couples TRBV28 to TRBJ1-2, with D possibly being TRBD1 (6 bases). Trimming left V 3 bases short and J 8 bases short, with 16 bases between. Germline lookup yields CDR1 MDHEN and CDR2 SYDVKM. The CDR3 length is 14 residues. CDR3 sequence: CASSLGRAGGGYTF. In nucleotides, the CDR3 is TGTGCCAGCAGTTTGGGCCGTGCGGGGGGCGGCTACACCTTC.

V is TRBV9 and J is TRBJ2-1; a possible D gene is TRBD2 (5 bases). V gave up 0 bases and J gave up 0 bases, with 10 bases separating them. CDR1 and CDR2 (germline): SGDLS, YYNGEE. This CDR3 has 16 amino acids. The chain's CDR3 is CASSVVVRASYNEQFF. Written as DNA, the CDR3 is TGTGCCAGCAGCGTAGTGGTGCGGGCCTCCTACAATGAGCAGTTCTTC.

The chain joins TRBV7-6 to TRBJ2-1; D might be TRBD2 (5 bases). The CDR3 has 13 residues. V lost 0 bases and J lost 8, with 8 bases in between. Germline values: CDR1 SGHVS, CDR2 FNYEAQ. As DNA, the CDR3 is TGTGCCAGCAGCTTAGCCTTGAGGGATGAGCAGTTCTTC. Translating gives CASSLALRDEQFF.

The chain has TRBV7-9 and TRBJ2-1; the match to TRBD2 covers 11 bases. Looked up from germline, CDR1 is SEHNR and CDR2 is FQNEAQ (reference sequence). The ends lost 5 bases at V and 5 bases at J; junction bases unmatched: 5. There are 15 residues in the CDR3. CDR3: CASSDPGLADNEQFF. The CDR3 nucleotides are TGTGCCAGCAGCGATCCGGGACTAGCGGACAATGAGCAGTTCTTC.

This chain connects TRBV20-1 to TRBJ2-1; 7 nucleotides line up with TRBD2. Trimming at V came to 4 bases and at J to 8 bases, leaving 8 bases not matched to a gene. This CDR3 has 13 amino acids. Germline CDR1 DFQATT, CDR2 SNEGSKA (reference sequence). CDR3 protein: CSANAGARDEQFF. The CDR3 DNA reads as TGCAGTGCTAATGCGGGAGCTCGCGATGAGCAGTTCTTC.

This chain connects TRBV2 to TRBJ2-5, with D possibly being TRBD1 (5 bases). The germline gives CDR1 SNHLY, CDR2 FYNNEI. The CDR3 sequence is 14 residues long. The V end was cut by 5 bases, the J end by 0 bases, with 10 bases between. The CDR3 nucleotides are TGTGCCAGCAGTAGACGACAGAACCAAGAGACCCAGTACTTC. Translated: CASSRRQNQETQYF.

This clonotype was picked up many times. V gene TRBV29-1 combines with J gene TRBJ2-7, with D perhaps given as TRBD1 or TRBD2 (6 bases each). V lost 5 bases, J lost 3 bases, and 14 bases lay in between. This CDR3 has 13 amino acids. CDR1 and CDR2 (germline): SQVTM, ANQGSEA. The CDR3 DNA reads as TGCAGCGTTCAAGGGGGGATTGGCTACGAGCAGTACTTC. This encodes CSVQGGIGYEQYF.

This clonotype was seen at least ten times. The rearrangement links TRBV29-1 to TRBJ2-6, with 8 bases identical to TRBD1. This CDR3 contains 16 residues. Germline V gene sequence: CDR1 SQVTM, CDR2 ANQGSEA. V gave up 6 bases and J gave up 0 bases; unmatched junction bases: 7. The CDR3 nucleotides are TGCAGCGTCTCCGGACAGGGCGGCTCTGGGGCCAACGTCCTGACTTTC. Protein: CSVSGQGGSGANVLTF.

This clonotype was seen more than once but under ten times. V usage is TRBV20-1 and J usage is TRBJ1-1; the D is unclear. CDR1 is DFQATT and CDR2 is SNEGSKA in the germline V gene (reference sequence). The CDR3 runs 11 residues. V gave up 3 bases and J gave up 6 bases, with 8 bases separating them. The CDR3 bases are TGCAGTGCTAGTAGGGCAGCTGAAGCTTTCTTT. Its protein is CSASRAAEAFF.

The CDR3 loop is CASSPERGGKYF. CDR3 nucleotide sequence: TGTGCCAGCAGCCCCGAGCGGGGGGGAAAGTACTTC. The chain combines TRBV7-7 with TRBJ2-5; 10 bases agree with TRBD2. Germline CDR1 is SSHAT and CDR2 is FNYEAQ (reference sequence). The CDR3 runs to 12 residues. Trimming at V came to 5 bases and at J to 12 bases, leaving 6 bases not matched to a gene.

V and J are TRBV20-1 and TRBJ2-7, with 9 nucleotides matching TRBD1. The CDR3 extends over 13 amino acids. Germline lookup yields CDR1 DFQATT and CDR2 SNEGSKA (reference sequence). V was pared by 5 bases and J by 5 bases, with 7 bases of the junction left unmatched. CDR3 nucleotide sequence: TGCAGTGCTGGCCGGGACAGGGCCAACGAGCAGTACTTC. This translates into CSAGRDRANEQYF.

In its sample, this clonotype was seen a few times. The CDR3 sequence is CSASPGHANYGYTF. CDR3 nucleotides: TGCAGTGCTAGTCCGGGACACGCTAACTATGGCTACACCTTC. The chain employs TRBV20-1 and TRBJ1-2; a possible D gene is TRBD1 (6 bases). Trimming cost V 3 bases and J 0 bases, with 11 bases left between them. This CDR3 contains 14 residues. Per germline, CDR1 DFQATT and CDR2 SNEGSKA (reference sequence).

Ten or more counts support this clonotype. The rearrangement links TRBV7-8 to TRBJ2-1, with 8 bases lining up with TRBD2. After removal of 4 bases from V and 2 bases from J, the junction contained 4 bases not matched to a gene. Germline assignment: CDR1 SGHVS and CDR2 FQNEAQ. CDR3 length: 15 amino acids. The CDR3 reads CASSSREGPYNEQFF. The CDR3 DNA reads TGTGCCAGCAGCTCTCGGGAGGGCCCCTACAATGAGCAGTTCTTC.

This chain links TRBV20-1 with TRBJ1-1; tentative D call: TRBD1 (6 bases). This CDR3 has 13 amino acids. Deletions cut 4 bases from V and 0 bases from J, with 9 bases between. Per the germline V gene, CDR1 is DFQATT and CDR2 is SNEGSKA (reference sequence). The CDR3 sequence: CSAKGQMNTEAFF. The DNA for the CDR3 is TGCAGTGCTAAGGGACAAATGAACACTGAAGCTTTCTTT.